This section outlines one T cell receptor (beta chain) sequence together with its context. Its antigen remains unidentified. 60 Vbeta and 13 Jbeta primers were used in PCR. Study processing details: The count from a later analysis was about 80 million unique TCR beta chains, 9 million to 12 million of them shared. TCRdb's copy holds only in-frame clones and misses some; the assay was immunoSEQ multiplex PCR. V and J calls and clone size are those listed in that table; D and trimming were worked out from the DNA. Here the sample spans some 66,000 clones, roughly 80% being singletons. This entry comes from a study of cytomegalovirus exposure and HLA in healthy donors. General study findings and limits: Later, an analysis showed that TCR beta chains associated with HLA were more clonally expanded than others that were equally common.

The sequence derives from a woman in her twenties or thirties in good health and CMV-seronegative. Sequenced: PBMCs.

This CDR3 reads CASSPQGRDNTEAFF. CDR3 sequence (DNA): TGCGCCAGCAGCCCTCAAGGGAGGGATAACACTGAAGCTTTCTTT. The chain joins TRBV4-1 to TRBJ1-1; no reliable D call. Deletions cut 4 bases from V and 2 bases from J, with 14 bases between. Germline V lookup: CDR1 MGHRA, CDR2 YSYEKL. CDR3 length: 15 amino acids.